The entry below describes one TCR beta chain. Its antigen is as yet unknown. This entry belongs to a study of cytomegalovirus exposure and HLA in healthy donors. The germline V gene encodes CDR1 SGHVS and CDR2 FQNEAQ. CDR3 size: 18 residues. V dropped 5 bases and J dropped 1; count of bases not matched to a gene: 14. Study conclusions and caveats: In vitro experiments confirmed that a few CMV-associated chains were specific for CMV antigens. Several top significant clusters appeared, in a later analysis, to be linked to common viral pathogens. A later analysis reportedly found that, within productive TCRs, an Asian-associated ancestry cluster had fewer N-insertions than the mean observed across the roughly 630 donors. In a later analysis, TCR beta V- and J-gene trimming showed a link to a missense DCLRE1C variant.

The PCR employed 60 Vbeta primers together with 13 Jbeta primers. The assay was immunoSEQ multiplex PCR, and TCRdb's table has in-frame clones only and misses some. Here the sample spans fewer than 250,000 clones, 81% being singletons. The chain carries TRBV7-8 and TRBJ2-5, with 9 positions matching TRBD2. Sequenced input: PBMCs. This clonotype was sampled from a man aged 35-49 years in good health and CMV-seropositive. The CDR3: CASSPRGGDSLGQETQYF. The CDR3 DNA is TGTGCCAGCAGCCCGCGCGGGGGGGACAGCTTGGGCCAAGAGACCCAGTACTTC.